The sequence of this T cell receptor beta chain was determined in a study of cytomegalovirus exposure and HLA in healthy donors. Healthy people donating bone marrow made up the donors. Comment on this clone: At one end, the junction sequence differs from germline, possibly due to a read error.

This CDR3 region has 13 residues. CDR1 is SEHNR and CDR2 is FQNEAQ in the germline V gene (reference sequence). PCR used 60 Vbeta primers and 13 Jbeta primers. Sequenced by immunoSEQ multiplex PCR; TCRdb stores in-frame clones only, minus some. The top ten clones hold 2.7% of a sample with 100,000 to 150,000 clones, roughly 79% of them seen once. The chain joins TRBV7-9 to TRBJ1-1; D not resolved. The sample was PBMCs. The receptor's source is a boy under 10 years old in good health and CMV-seronegative. The CDR3 DNA is TGTTCCAGCAGCTACACAGTGAACACTGAAGCTTTCTTT. It specifies CSSSYTVNTEAFF.